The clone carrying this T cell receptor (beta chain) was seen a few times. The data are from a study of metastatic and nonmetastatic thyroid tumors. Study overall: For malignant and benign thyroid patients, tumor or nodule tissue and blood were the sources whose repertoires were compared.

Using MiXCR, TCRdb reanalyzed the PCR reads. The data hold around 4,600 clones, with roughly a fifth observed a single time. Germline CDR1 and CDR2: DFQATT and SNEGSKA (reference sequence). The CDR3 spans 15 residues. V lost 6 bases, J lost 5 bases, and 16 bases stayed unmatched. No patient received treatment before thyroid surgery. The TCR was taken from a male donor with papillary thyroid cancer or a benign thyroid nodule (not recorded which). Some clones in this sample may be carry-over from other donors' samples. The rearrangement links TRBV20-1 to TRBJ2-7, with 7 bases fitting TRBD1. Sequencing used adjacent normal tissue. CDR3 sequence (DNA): TGCAGTGCCGTATCCGGGGCAGGGGGTCAGAACGAGCAGTACTTC. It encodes CSAVSGAGGQNEQYF.